This record covers a single T cell receptor (beta chain). Its antigen is currently unknown. These data come from a study of cytomegalovirus exposure and HLA in healthy donors. Turning to the study itself: An earlier analysis identified 100 million to 130 million unique TCR beta sequences in approximately 170 million T cells. Points from the study as a whole: Among the sequence variants, a highly shared cluster was likely an artifact of sequencing. The study carried out a later analysis of TCR beta sequences. It associated approximately 15,000 of them with specific HLA alleles at a false discovery rate of 0.05.

The CDR3 runs 15 residues. Looked up from germline, CDR1 is MNHEY and CDR2 is SVGAGI. The ends were cut back, 2 bases at V and 2 bases at J, with 7 bases in the middle. Researchers ran the PCR with 60 Vbeta and 13 Jbeta primers. Some clones are missing from TCRdb's copy, which holds only in-frame ones; the method was immunoSEQ multiplex PCR. The sample yields about 160,000 clones, 80% seen once. The chain combines TRBV6-5 with TRBJ2-6; D is uncertain. Sequenced material: PBMCs. The sequence was collected from a man younger than 35 in good health and CMV-seropositive. CDR3 bases: TGTGCCAGCAGTTACGGTGGGCCTGGGGCCAACGTCCTGACTTTC. It translates to CASSYGGPGANVLTF.